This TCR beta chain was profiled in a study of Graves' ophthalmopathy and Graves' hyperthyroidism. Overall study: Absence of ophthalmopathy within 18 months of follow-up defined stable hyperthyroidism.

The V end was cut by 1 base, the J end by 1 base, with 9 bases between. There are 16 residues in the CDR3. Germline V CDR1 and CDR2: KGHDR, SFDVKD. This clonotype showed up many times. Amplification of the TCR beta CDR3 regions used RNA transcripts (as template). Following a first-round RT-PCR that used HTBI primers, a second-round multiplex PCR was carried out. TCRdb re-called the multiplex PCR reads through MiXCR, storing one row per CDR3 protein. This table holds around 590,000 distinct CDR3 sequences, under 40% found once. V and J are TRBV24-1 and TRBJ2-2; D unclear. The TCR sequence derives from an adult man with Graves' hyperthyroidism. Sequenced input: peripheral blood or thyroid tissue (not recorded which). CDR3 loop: CATSDLGSRNTGELFF. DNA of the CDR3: TGTGCCACCAGTGATTTAGGTTCGCGGAACACCGGGGAGCTGTTTTTT.